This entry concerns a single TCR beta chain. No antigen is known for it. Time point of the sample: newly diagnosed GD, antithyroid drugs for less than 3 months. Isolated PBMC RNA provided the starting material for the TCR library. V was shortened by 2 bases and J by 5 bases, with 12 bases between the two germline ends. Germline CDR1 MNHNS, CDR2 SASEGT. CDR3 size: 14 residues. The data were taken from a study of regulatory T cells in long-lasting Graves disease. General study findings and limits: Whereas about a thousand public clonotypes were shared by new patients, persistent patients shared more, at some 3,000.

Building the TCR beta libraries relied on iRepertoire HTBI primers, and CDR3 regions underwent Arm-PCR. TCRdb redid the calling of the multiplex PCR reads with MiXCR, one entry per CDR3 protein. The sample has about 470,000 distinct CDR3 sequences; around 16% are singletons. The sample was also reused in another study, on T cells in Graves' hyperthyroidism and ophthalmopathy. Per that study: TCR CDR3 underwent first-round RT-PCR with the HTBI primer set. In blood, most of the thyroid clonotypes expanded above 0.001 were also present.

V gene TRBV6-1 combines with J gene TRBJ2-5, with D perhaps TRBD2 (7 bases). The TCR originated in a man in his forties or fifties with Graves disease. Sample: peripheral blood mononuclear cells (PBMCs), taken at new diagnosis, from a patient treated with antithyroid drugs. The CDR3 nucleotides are TGTGCCAGCAGTGAAAGGGGGGGGTACGAGACCCAGTACTTC. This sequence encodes CASSERGGYETQYF.